This passage covers 10 T cell receptor beta chains from one sample sequenced in a study of OX40 agonist ivuxolimab in advanced cancers. Sequenced by immunoSEQ multiplex PCR; TCRdb stores in-frame clones only, minus some. The repertoire consists of about 75,000 clones, with about nine tenths occurring once and the leading ten covering roughly 8.2%. This material consisted of CD4+ or CD8+ T cells sorted from blood, taken in a trial of the OX40 agonist ivuxolimab. The origin of the receptors is an adult with an advanced solid tumor such as melanoma, head and neck, liver or kidney cancer.

The chain uses TRBV6-5 and TRBJ1-1; 8 positions match TRBD1. CDR1 and CDR2 from the germline V gene are MNHEY and SVGAGI. V trimming: 6 bases; J trimming: 4 bases; junction bases outside the gene matches: 10. The CDR3 has 15 amino acids. CDR3 residues: CASRGDRSGGTEAFF. For the CDR3, the DNA is TGTGCCAGCAGAGGGGACAGGTCCGGGGGCACTGAAGCTTTCTTT.

The rearrangement uses TRBV6-1 and TRBJ2-2; no clear D gene. The CDR3 sequence is 14 residues long. Looked up from germline, CDR1 is MNHNS and CDR2 is SASEGT. V lost 6 bases and J lost 8, with 16 bases in between. The CDR3 protein is CASRTNGLTGELFF. The CDR3 DNA sequence: TGTGCCAGCAGAACAAACGGGTTGACGGGGGAGCTGTTTTTT.

V gene TRBV6-6 combines with J gene TRBJ1-1; maybe TRBD1 (5 bases). Trimming removed 8 bases from V and 1 base from J, with 11 bases in between. The CDR3 is 13 amino acids. CDR1 and CDR2 (germline): MNHNY, SVGAGI (reference sequence). The CDR3 region is CASRGYPNTEAFF. The DNA of the CDR3 is TGTGCCAGCCGGGGCTATCCGAACACTGAAGCTTTCTTT.

The J gene is TRBJ2-1, the V gene TRBV7-3, with 7 bases fitting TRBD2. The trim removed 1 base at V and 13 bases at J, leaving 7 bases unmatched. This CDR3 comprises 13 residues. From germline, CDR1 is SGHTA and CDR2 FQGTGA. CDR3 sequence (DNA): TGTGCCAGCAGCTTAAACAGCGGGGAGGGTCAGTTCTTC. This sequence encodes CASSLNSGEGQFF.

The V gene is TRBV11-3, the J gene TRBJ1-1; D not resolved. The CDR3 covers 13 residues. CDR1 is SGHNT and CDR2 is YENEEA in the germline V gene. Trimming removed 0 bases from V and 4 bases from J, with 6 bases in between. CDR3 sequence: CASSLDKSTEAFF. As DNA, the CDR3 is TGTGCCAGCAGCTTAGATAAATCCACTGAAGCTTTCTTT.

The chain employs TRBV29-1 and TRBJ1-1, with a weak D call TRBD1 (6 bases). The CDR3 length is 14 residues. The V gene lost 1 base and the J gene lost 4 bases, with 13 bases spanning the gap. Germline values: CDR1 SQVTM, CDR2 ANQGSEA. CDR3 DNA sequence: TGCAGCGTTGAAGTGGGGGGCGACGGCACTGAAGCTTTCTTT. It specifies CSVEVGGDGTEAFF.

The chain carries TRBV7-9 and TRBJ1-1; 7 bases line up with TRBD1. The V gene's germline CDR1 is SEHNR and CDR2 FQNEAQ (reference sequence). The length of the CDR3 is 13 residues. J gave up 6 bases and V 5 bases, and 6 bases lay outside the gene matches. The CDR3 sequence is CASSLTGKPEAFF. The CDR3, as DNA: TGTGCCAGCAGCCTGACAGGGAAACCTGAAGCTTTCTTT.

The chain carries TRBV2 and TRBJ2-7; 8 nucleotides align to TRBD1. J gave up 5 bases and V 6 bases, and 3 bases lay outside the gene matches. The CDR3 contains 12 residues. CDR1 and CDR2 (germline): SNHLY, FYNNEI. The CDR3 loop is CASRDRGNEQYF. The CDR3 nucleotides read TGTGCCAGCAGAGACAGGGGTAACGAGCAGTACTTC.

The CDR3 DNA reads as TGTGCTTCGGCCGGACTTCAAGAGACCCAGTACTTC. Protein sequence: CASAGLQETQYF. J is TRBJ2-5 and V is TRBV12-5; the D gene is possibly TRBD2 (5 bases). The CDR3 covers 12 residues. V dropped 11 bases and J dropped 2 bases, with 12 bases sitting between them. Germline assignment: CDR1 LGHNT and CDR2 FRNRAP.

This clone was seen once. This rearrangement joins TRBV2 to TRBJ1-6; 7 bases line up with TRBD1. With 5 bases clipped from V and 7 bases from J, the junction kept 5 bases outside the gene matches. Germline V gene sequence: CDR1 SNHLY, CDR2 FYNNEI. The CDR3 runs to 14 residues. This chain's CDR3 is CASSRLQGNSPLHF. CDR3 coding DNA: TGTGCCAGCAGTAGGTTACAGGGGAATTCACCCCTCCACTTT.